The clone carrying this TCR beta chain was observed a few times. What it binds is unknown. The data originate from a study of breast tumors, draining lymph nodes, adjacent tissues. Study-level points and caveats: Tumor TCR diversity was below lymph nodes but above nontumor tissue. Most tumor T cells seemingly derive from lymph node, then expand in tumor. That most tumor T cells come from lymph nodes remained unproven.

TCRdb called the multiplex PCR reads again in MiXCR, with one record for every CDR3 protein. The data show approximately 52,000 distinct CDR3 sequences, 42% seen once. V dropped 4 bases and J dropped 3 bases, with 11 bases sitting between them. Germline CDR1 is KGHSH and CDR2 is LQKENI. The CDR3 covers 14 residues. The sequencing sample was made of breast tumor tissue. This receptor was taken from a female donor with breast cancer. Some clones in this sample may be carry-over from other donors' samples. The chain links TRBV18 to TRBJ2-3; D not certain. The CDR3 protein is CASSLASSTDTQYF. The CDR3, as DNA: TGTGCCAGCTCACTAGCTAGTTCGACAGATACGCAGTATTTT.